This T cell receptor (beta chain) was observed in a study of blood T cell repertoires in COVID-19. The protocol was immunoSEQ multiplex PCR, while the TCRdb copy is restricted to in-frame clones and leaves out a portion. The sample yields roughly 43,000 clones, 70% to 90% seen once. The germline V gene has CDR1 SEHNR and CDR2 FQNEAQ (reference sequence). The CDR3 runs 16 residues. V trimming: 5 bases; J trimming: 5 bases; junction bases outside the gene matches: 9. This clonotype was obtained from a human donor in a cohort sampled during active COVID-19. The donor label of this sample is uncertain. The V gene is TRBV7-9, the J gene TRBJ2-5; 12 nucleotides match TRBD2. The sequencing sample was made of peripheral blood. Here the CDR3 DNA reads TGTGCCAGCAGCATTTGGCTAGCGGGGGGGCGGGAGACCCAGTACTTC. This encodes CASSIWLAGGRETQYF. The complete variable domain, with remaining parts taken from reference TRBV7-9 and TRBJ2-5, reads DTGVSQNPRHKITKRGQNVTFRCDPISEHNRLYWYRQTLGQGPEFLTYFQNEAQLEKSRLLSDRFSAERPKGSFSTLEIQRTEQGDSAMYLCASSIWLAGGRETQYFGPGTRLLVL.